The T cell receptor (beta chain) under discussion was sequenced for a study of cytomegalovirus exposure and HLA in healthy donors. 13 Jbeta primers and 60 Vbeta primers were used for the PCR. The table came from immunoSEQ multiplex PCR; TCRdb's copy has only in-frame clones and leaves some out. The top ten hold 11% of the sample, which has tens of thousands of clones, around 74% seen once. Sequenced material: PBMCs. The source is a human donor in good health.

The CDR3 region is CASSPGGGSLQETQYF. The CDR3 bases are TGTGCCAGCAGCCCGGGGGGAGGGTCACTCCAAGAGACCCAGTACTTC. V is TRBV5-4 and J is TRBJ2-5; 7 positions agree with TRBD2. Trimming removed 4 bases from V and 1 base from J; junction bases left unmatched: 10. CDR1 is SGHNT and CDR2 is YYREEE in the germline V gene (reference sequence). This CDR3 spans 16 amino acids.